Listed below are T cell receptor beta chains from one sample, sequenced in a study of T cells in Graves' hyperthyroidism and ophthalmopathy. TCRdb fed the multiplex PCR reads into MiXCR, producing one record per CDR3 protein. The sample shows hundreds of thousands of distinct CDR3 sequences, around 17% of them seen only once. Input material: blood. All receptors come from a woman in her late teens or twenties with Graves' ophthalmopathy. Each CDR3 is given with its conserved first and last residue. The D gene is left open where the match is weak. Clone size is given for some rows only: seen once, a few or many times, or a class if the clone is expanded.

TRBJ2-1 TRBD2 many TRBV6-1 TGTGCCAGCAGTTTGAGCGGGGGATCTTTCTCCTACAATGAGCAGTTCTTC CASSLSGGSFSYNEQFF
TRBJ2-7 - many TRBV20-1 TGCAGTGCTAGGCAGGGGGGCTACGAGCAGTACTTC CSARQGGYEQYF
TRBJ2-3 - few TRBV19 TGTGCCAGTAGTATGACGAGCTATGGCACAGATACGCAGTATTTT CASSMTSYGTDTQYF
TRBJ2-1 - many TRBV12-3/TRBV12-4 TGTGCCAGCAGTTTAGTCTCGGCGGGTAACTACAATGAGCAGTTCTTC CASSLVSAGNYNEQFF
TRBJ2-5 - many TRBV5-5 TGTGCCAGCAGCTGGGGGTCAGGGCGGGAGACCCAGTACTTC CASSWGSGRETQYF
TRBJ1-1 - many TRBV9 TGTGCCAGCAGCAAGACGGGGAACACTGAAGCTTTCTTT CASSKTGNTEAFF
TRBJ1-1 - many TRBV20-1 TGCAGTGCTCAGCAGGTCGTGAACACTGAAGCTTTCTTT CSAQQVVNTEAFF
TRBJ2-5 TRBD1 many TRBV20-1 TGCAGTGCCAAGACAGGGGGACAAGAGACCCAGTACTTC CSAKTGGQETQYF
TRBJ2-1 TRBD2 - TRBV7-8 TGTGCCAGCAGCCACGGACTAGCCCACAATGAGCAGTTCTTC CASSHGLAHNEQFF
TRBJ1-4 TRBD1 many TRBV28 TGTGCCACGCACTTACAGGGGGTTGGGGGAACTAATGAAAAACTGTTTTTT CATHLQGVGGTNEKLFF
TRBJ2-5 TRBD1 many TRBV6-2/TRBV6-3 TGTGCCAGCAGTAGACGACAGGGCCCTCAAGAGACCCAGTACTTC CASSRRQGPQETQYF
TRBJ1-3 - many TRBV12-3/TRBV12-4 TGTGCCAGCAGTTCCGGACAGAGGGGCTCTGGAAACACCATATATTTT CASSSGQRGSGNTIYF
TRBJ2-1 - many TRBV7-9 TGTGCCAGCAGCCCACCAGCAGGGGAGGTCTCCTACAATGAGCAGTTCTTC CASSPPAGEVSYNEQFF
TRBJ1-6 - many TRBV15 TGTGCCACCAGGCGGGGGCAGGAAAATTCACCCCTCCACTTT CATRRGQENSPLHF
TRBJ2-7 - many TRBV20-1 TGCAGTGCTGCTACGGCCTACGAGCAGTACTTC CSAATAYEQYF
TRBJ1-1 - many TRBV12-3/TRBV12-4 TGTGCCAGCAGTTCAGGGGTCACTGAAGCTTTCTTT CASSSGVTEAFF
TRBJ2-1 TRBD2 many TRBV4-3 TGCGCCAGCAGCCAAAAGGGACTAGACTACAATGAGCAGTTCTTC CASSQKGLDYNEQFF
TRBJ2-5 - many TRBV12-3/TRBV12-4 TGTGCCAGCAGCCGGAGAGCGGGAGAGACCCAGTACTTC CASSRRAGETQYF
TRBJ2-3 TRBD2 - TRBV27 TGTGCCAGCAGTTTACTTGTTAGCGGGGGGACAGCTAGCACAGATACGCAGTATTTT CASSLLVSGGTASTDTQYF
TRBJ2-1 - many TRBV20-1 TGCAGTGTTCCTTCAGGTCGAAACAATGAGCAGTTCTTC CSVPSGRNNEQFF
TRBJ1-5 TRBD1 many TRBV19 TGTGCCAGTAGAAGGACAGGGGGAGACAATCAGCCCCAGCATTTT CASRRTGGDNQPQHF
TRBJ1-1 - - TRBV4-2 TGTGCCAGCAGGGGCTATAACACTGAAGCTTTCTTT CASRGYNTEAFF
TRBJ2-2 TRBD1 - TRBV7-6 TGTGCCAGCACCAATCCGGGAACAGGGGTTGACACCGGGGAGCTGTTTTTT CASTNPGTGVDTGELFF
TRBJ2-3 TRBD2 many TRBV20-1 TGCAGTGAGGGACTAGCGGGACGCACAGATACGCAGTATTTT CSEGLAGRTDTQYF
TRBJ2-3 - many TRBV6-2/TRBV6-3 TGTGCCAGCAGTTTCCTCCTTAGCGGACTCACAGATACGCAGTATTTT CASSFLLSGLTDTQYF
TRBJ2-3 - - TRBV28 TGTGCCAGCAGGATAGGAGGGGGGCGGGCGCAGTATTTT CASRIGGGRAQYF
TRBJ2-5 TRBD2 many TRBV13 TGTGCCAGCAGCAAGACTAGCGGGGAAGAGACCCAGTACTTC CASSKTSGEETQYF
TRBJ2-1 - many TRBV28 TGTGCCAGCAGCTCAGACGGGGTGGCCCGCTCCTACAATGAGCAGTTCTTC CASSSDGVARSYNEQFF
TRBJ2-7 - - TRBV19 TGTGCCAGTAGTAAGGACGGCAGAACCTACGAGCAGTACTTC CASSKDGRTYEQYF
TRBJ1-4 - many TRBV7-9 TGTGCCAGCAGCTTAGTTACGACAGATACTAATGAAAAACTGTTTTTT CASSLVTTDTNEKLFF
TRBJ2-1 TRBD2 - TRBV11-2 TGTGCCAGCAGCTTAGTCGGTCGGGGGGGCTCCTACAATGAGCAGTTCTTC CASSLVGRGGSYNEQFF
TRBJ2-1 - many TRBV24-1 TGTGCCACCAGTGACCCCGGGGGAAACAATGAGCAGTTCTTC CATSDPGGNNEQFF
TRBJ2-1 TRBD2 many TRBV20-1 TGCAGTGCTACCAGCGGGAGGGCCGGTGAGCAGTTCTTC CSATSGRAGEQFF
TRBJ1-1 TRBD1 many TRBV12-3/TRBV12-4 TGTGCCAGCAGTTTTATAGGGGGCACGTCCACTGAAGCTTTCTTT CASSFIGGTSTEAFF
TRBJ2-1 TRBD2 few TRBV6-5 TGTGTCAGCAGTTACTCGACGGGGGGCAATGAGCAGTTCTTC CVSSYSTGGNEQFF
TRBJ2-7 TRBD1 many TRBV28 TGTGCCAGCAGAATAAGGACAGGGGGTAACTACGAGCAGTACTTC CASRIRTGGNYEQYF
TRBJ2-3 - many TRBV6-2/TRBV6-3 TGTGCCACCGGCGGGGCCAAACCGACAGATACGCAGTATTTT CATGGAKPTDTQYF
TRBJ2-1 - - TRBV20-1 TGCAGTGCTCCCCGGAGACTAGTGGTCGATGAGCAGTTCTTC CSAPRRLVVDEQFF
TRBJ1-5 TRBD1 - TRBV12-3/TRBV12-4 TGTGCCAGCAGTGACAGGGGCTATAGCAATCAGCCCCAGCATTTT CASSDRGYSNQPQHF
TRBJ1-1 TRBD1 many TRBV12-3/TRBV12-4 TGTGCCAGCAGTACCGGACAGGGGGCATGGAACACTGAAGCTTTCTTT CASSTGQGAWNTEAFF
TRBJ2-7 - many TRBV15 TGTGCCACCAGCGGCGGTCACCACGCTTTGGGGGCGGAATTCGAGCAGTACTTC CATSGGHHALGAEFEQYF
TRBJ2-2 - - TRBV9 TGTGCCAGCAGCGTAGTCCTTCAGGGGATAAGGGACGGGGAGCTGTTTTTT CASSVVLQGIRDGELFF
TRBJ2-7 - many TRBV7-8 TGTGCCAGCAGCTTAAGCAGGGCGCGCGAGCAGTACTTC CASSLSRAREQYF
TRBJ2-1 - - TRBV27 TGTGCCAGCAGTTTAAGTGACAGGTGGAATGAGCAGTTCTTC CASSLSDRWNEQFF
TRBJ2-3 - many TRBV2 TGTGCCAGCAGCCGGGACTCAAACACAGATACGCAGTATTTT CASSRDSNTDTQYF
TRBJ1-2 TRBD1 many TRBV5-5 TGTGCCAGCAGCTTGGAGGACAGGCTCTATGGCTACACCTTC CASSLEDRLYGYTF
TRBJ2-2 - many TRBV3-1 TGTGCCAGCAGTCACACGGGGAACACCGGGGAGCTGTTTTTT CASSHTGNTGELFF
TRBJ1-2 - many TRBV28 TGTGCCAGCAGGGGCTTCTGGCAGAGCTATGGCTACACCTTC CASRGFWQSYGYTF
TRBJ2-1 TRBD2 many TRBV20-1 TGCAGTGCTAGGGTAGCGGGGGGCTCTTTGGCGAAGTACAATGAGCAGTTCTTC CSARVAGGSLAKYNEQFF
TRBJ1-4 - many TRBV29-1 TGCAGCGTAGTTGCAACTAATGAAAAACTGTTTTTT CSVVATNEKLFF
TRBJ1-2 - many TRBV3-1 TGTGCCAGCAGCCAAGAACCCCAGGGCTCCTATGGCTACACCTTC CASSQEPQGSYGYTF
TRBJ2-3 TRBD2 many TRBV3-1 TGTGCCAGCAGCCAAGAGACCCAAGGACTAGCCGCTAGCACAGATACGCAGTATTTT CASSQETQGLAASTDTQYF
TRBJ2-1 TRBD2 many TRBV2 TGTGCCAGCAGACTGGAGCGGGGGAGCTCCTACAATGAGCAGTTCTTC CASRLERGSSYNEQFF
TRBJ2-1 TRBD2 many TRBV9 TGTGCCAGCAGCCCCGGGACTAGCGGGACTCACTACAATGAGCAGTTCTTC CASSPGTSGTHYNEQFF
TRBJ2-1 - few TRBV19 TGTGCCAGCAGTAGGCTCCAGGACAATGAGCAGTTCTTC CASSRLQDNEQFF
TRBJ2-3 - many TRBV7-9 TGTGCCAGCAGCTTAGTGGGCCAGACAGATACGCAGTATTTT CASSLVGQTDTQYF
TRBJ2-5 TRBD2 many TRBV6-5 TGTGCCAGCAGTTACTCGGGTACTAGCGGCCAAGAGACCCAGTACTTC CASSYSGTSGQETQYF
TRBJ2-7 - many TRBV2 TGTGCTACTAAGGGGGGGGCCCTCTACGAGCAGTACTTC CATKGGALYEQYF